This T cell receptor (beta chain) was recovered during a study of blood T cells in healthy people across ages. General study points: From one million sequenced T cells, diversity estimates were lower bounds.

The CDR3 consists of 16 residues. V shed 3 bases and J shed 3 bases, with 17 bases lying between them. The V gene's germline CDR1 is SGHAT and CDR2 FQNNGV. Worth noting for this clonotype: The antigen remains unidentified.

Staff drew approximately 9.1 milliliters of peripheral blood from each donor. Combining a sample-barcoded 5' primer with a J-beta primer mix, a second PCR ran for roughly 7 to 12 cycles. MiXCR was run by TCRdb on the 5' RACE reads, yielding one entry per CDR3 protein. The table lists around 850,000 distinct CDR3 sequences, 35% to 40% of them singletons. This chain uses TRBV11-2 with TRBJ1-1; D is uncertain. The sample consisted of blood. This TCR derives from a man younger than 35 in good health. The CDR3 sequence: CASSFPSYSPDTEAFF. For the CDR3, the DNA is TGTGCCAGCAGCTTTCCCTCTTACAGTCCGGACACTGAAGCTTTCTTT.